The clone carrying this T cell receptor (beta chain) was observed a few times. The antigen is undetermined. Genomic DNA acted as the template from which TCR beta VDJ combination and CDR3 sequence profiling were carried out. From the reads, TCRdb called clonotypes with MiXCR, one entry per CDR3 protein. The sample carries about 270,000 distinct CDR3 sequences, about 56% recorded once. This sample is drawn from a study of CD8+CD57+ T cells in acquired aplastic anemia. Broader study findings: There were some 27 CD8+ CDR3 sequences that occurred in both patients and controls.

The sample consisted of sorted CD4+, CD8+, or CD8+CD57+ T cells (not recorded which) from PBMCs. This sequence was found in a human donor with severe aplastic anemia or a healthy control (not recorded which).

The CDR3 DNA reads TGTGCCAGCAGTGAAATCTCCACCGGGGAGCTGTTTTTT. This encodes CASSEISTGELFF. The chain uses TRBV2 and TRBJ2-2, with unresolved D. In germline, CDR1 is SNHLY, CDR2 FYNNEI. The CDR3 is made up of 13 amino acids. Trimming stripped 2 bases from V and 4 bases from J, with 5 bases between.